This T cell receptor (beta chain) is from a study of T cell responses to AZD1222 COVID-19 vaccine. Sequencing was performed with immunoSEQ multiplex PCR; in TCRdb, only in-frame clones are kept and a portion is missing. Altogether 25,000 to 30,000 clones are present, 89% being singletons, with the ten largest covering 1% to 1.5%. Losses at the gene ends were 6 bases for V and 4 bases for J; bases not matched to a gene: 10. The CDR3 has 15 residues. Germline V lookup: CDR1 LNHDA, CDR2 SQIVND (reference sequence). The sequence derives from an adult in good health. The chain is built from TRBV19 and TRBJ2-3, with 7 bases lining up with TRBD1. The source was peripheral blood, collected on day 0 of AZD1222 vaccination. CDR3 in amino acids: CASSTGQRSSDTQYF. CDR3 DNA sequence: TGTGCCAGTAGCACGGGACAGAGATCCTCAGATACGCAGTATTTT. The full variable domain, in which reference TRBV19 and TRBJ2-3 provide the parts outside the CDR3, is DGGITQSPKYLFRKEGQNVTLSCEQNLNHDAMYWYRQDPGQGLRLIYYSQIVNDFQKGDIAEGYSVSREKKESFPLTVTSAQKNPTAFYLCASSTGQRSSDTQYFGPGTRLTVL.